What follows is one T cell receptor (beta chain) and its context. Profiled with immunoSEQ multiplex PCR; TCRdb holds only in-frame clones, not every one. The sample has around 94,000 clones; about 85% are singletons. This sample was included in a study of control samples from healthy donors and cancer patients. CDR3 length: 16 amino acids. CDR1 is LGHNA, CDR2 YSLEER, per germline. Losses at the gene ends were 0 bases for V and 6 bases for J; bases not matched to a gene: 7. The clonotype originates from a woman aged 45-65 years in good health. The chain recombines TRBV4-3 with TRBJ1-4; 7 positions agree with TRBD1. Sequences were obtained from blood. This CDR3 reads CASSQDYTGVDEKLFF. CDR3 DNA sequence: TGCGCCAGCAGCCAAGATTATACAGGGGTCGATGAAAAACTGTTTTTT.